A single sample gave rise to the 4 T cell receptor beta chains below, sequenced in a study of blood T cell repertoires in COVID-19. Profiled with immunoSEQ multiplex PCR; TCRdb holds only in-frame clones, not every one. The table records around 240,000 clones, around 86% of them present only once. The sample comprised PBMCs or T cells enriched from blood (not recorded which). These receptors all stem from a woman in her forties or fifties who had recovered from COVID-19.

The chain employs TRBV19 and TRBJ1-5; 8 positions match TRBD1. Germline loops: CDR1 LNHDA, CDR2 SQIVND (reference sequence). After removal of 3 bases from V and 4 bases from J, the junction contained 5 bases not matched to a gene. The CDR3 runs to 15 residues. The CDR3 is CASSINRGSNQPQHF. The CDR3 DNA sequence: TGTGCCAGTAGTATTAACAGGGGGTCTAATCAGCCCCAGCATTTT.

The rearrangement uses TRBV14 and TRBJ1-2; D is uncertain. The CDR3 length is 14 residues. The V gene lost 0 bases and the J gene lost 8 bases, with 13 bases spanning the gap. Germline V CDR1 and CDR2: SGHDN, FVKESK. CDR3 DNA sequence: TGTGCCAGCAGCCAAGATGCCGGGTTCGGAGGCTACACCTTC. The encoded protein is CASSQDAGFGGYTF.

The rearrangement uses TRBV7-8 and TRBJ2-3; 8 bases are shared with TRBD2. The CDR3 is 18 residues long. The J segment lost 2 bases and the V segment lost 5 bases, leaving 15 bases of the junction unmatched. Germline V lookup: CDR1 SGHVS, CDR2 FQNEAQ. The CDR3 DNA reads TGTGCCAGCAGCCCCCAGAGCGGGGGCCCCACGACCACAGATACGCAGTATTTT. Its protein is CASSPQSGGPTTTDTQYF.

This clone was counted a few times. V is TRBV6-5 and J is TRBJ1-4; D is uncertain. This CDR3 is built from 15 residues. The V gene lost 6 bases and the J gene lost 0 bases, with 11 bases spanning the gap. CDR1 is MNHEY, CDR2 SVGAGI, per germline. CDR3 nucleotide sequence: TGTGCCAGCAGGCCGGACGGGGCAACTAATGAAAAACTGTTTTTT. It specifies CASRPDGATNEKLFF.